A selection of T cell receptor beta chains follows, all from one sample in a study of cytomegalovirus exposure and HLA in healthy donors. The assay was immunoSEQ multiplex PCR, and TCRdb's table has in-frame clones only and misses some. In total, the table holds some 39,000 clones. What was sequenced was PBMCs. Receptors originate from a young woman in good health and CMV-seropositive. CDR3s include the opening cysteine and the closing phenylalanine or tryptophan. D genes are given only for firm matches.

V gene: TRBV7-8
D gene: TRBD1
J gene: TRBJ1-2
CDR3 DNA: TGTGCCAGCAGCCTAACAGGGGGCTTAAACTATGGCTACACCTTC
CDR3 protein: CASSLTGGLNYGYTF

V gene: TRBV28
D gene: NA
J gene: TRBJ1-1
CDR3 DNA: TGTGCCAGCAGTTTTCTCACTGAAGCTTTCTTT
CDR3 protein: CASSFLTEAFF

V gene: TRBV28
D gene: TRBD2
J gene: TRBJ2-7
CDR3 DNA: TGTGCCAGCAGCCGTAGCGGGGGGGCAGCCTACGGGCAGTACTTC
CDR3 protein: CASSRSGGAAYGQYF

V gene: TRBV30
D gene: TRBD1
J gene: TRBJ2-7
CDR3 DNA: TGTGCCTGGAGTGTAGATCCCCCGGACCCTGACAGGGGCGAGCAGTACTTC
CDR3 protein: CAWSVDPPDPDRGEQYF

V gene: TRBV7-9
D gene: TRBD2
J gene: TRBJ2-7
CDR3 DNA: TGTGCCAGCAGCTTACCGGGACTAGCGGTCTCCTACGAGCAGTACTTC
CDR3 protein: CASSLPGLAVSYEQYF

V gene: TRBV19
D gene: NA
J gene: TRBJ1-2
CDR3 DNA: TGTGCCAGTAGCAGTGTAGACTACCTCTATGGCTACACCTTC
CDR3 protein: CASSSVDYLYGYTF

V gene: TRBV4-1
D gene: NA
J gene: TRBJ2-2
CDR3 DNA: TGCGCCAGCAGCCAAGGGGAGTTCTCCGGGGAGCTGTTTTTT
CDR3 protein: CASSQGEFSGELFF

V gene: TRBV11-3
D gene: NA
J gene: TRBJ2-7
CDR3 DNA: TGTGCCAGCAGCTTAGATTCCGCGGGACGGACCCTCTACGAGCAGTACTTC
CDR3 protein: CASSLDSAGRTLYEQYF

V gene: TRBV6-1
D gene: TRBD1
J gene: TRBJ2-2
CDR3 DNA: TGTGCCAGCAGGGAACAGGGGGCAGGGGAGCTGTTTTTT
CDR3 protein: CASREQGAGELFF

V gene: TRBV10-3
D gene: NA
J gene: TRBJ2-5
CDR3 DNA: TGTGCCATCAGTATAGCGGTGCAAGAGACCCAGTACTTC
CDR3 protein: CAISIAVQETQYF

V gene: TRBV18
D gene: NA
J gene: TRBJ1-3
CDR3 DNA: TGTGCCAGCTCTCGGGACTCTGGAAACACCATATATTTT
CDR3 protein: CASSRDSGNTIYF

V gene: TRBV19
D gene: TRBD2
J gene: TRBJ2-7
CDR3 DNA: TGTGCCAGTGGGACTAGCGGGGGGTACTACGAGCAGTACTTC
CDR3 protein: CASGTSGGYYEQYF

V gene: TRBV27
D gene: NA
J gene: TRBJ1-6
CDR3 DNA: TGTGCCAGCAGTTTATCCCCAGGGTCCCAATCACCCCTCCACTTT
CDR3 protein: CASSLSPGSQSPLHF

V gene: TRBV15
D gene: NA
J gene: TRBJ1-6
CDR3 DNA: TGTGCCACCAGCAGAGATTGGAGGGTAGTAGATTCACCCCTCCACTTT
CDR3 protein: CATSRDWRVVDSPLHF

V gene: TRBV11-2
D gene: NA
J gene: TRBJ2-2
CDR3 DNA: TGTGCCAGCAGCCCCCTACATAGGGGGGGGCGACCCGGGGAGCTGTTTTTT
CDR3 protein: CASSPLHRGGRPGELFF

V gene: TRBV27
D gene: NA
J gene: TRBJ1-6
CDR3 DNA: TGTGCCAGCAGTTTGGTAGCGGGGAGCTCCTATAATTCACCCCTCCACTTT
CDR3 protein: CASSLVAGSSYNSPLHF

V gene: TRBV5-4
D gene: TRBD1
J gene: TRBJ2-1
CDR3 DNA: TGTGCCAGCAGCTTACCGGGACAGGGCCACAATGAGCAGTTCTTC
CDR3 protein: CASSLPGQGHNEQFF

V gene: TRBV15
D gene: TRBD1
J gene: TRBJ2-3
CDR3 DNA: TGTGCCACCAGCCACGGACAGGGGAAGAATACGCAGTATTTT
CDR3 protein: CATSHGQGKNTQYF

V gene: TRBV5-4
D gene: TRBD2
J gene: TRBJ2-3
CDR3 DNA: TGTGCCAGCAGCAAGATAAGCGGGGGCTCAGATACGCAGTATTTT
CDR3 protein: CASSKISGGSDTQYF

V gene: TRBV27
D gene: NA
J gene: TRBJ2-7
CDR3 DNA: TGTGCCAGCAGTTCGTTAGGGGAAGGCTACGAGCAGTACTTC
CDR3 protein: CASSSLGEGYEQYF

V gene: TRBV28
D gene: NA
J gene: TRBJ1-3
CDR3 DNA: TGTGCCAGCAGTTTATCTCCCAGGGAAGTTGGAAACACCATATATTTT
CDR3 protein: CASSLSPREVGNTIYF

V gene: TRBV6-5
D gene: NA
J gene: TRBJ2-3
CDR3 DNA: TGTGCCAGCAGCCCCCCAGTCTCAGATACGCAGTATTTT
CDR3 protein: CASSPPVSDTQYF

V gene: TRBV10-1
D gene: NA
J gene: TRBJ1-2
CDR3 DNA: TGCGCCAGCAGTAATAACAGGGAAGACTATGGCTACACCTTC
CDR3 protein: CASSNNREDYGYTF

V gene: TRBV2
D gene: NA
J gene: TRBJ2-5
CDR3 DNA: TGTGCCAGCAGTGAGTCAATTAGCCGCCAAGAGACCCAGTACTTC
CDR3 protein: CASSESISRQETQYF

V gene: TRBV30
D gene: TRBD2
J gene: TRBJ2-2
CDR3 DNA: TGTGCCTGGAGAGGAGGCGGGGGGGACACCGGGGAGCTGTTTTTT
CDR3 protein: CAWRGGGGDTGELFF

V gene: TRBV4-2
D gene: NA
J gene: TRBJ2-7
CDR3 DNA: TGTGCCAGCAGCCAAGATCCCTCTTCCCCGGACGAGCAGTACTTC
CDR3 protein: CASSQDPSSPDEQYF

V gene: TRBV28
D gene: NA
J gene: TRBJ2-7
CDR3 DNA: TGTGCCAGCAGCATGGGACATAGTACCGACGAGCAGTACTTC
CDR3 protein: CASSMGHSTDEQYF